A selection of T cell receptor beta chains follows, all from one sample in a study of shared clonotypes between healthy human individuals. The repertoire was sequenced with immunoSEQ multiplex PCR; TCRdb's copy has only in-frame clones and lacks some. The table has about 1.9 million clones, about 93% seen once. The source material was naive CD8+ T cells from PBMCs. Receptor source: a man aged 18 to 35 in good health. Some clones in this sample may be carry-over from other donors' samples. CDR3s include the opening cysteine and the closing phenylalanine or tryptophan. D genes are given only for firm matches. Clone size is not always given. Where it is, it says once, few, many or a class for expanded clones.

size: NA; D: TRBD2; V: TRBV7-9; J: TRBJ2-7; CDR3: CASSVTSPGLNYEQYF; DNA: TGTGCCAGCAGCGTGACTAGCCCCGGACTGAACTACGAGCAGTACTTC
size: NA; D: NA; V: TRBV4-3; J: TRBJ1-2; CDR3: CASSQQGSGYGYTF; DNA: TGCGCCAGCAGCCAACAGGGCTCTGGCTATGGCTACACCTTC
size: NA; D: TRBD2; V: TRBV5-6; J: TRBJ2-2; CDR3: CASSVTSGDTGELFF; DNA: TGTGCCAGCAGCGTGACTAGCGGGGACACCGGGGAGCTGTTTTTT
size: NA; D: TRBD1; V: TRBV4-1; J: TRBJ1-5; CDR3: CASSQERTGNNQPQHF; DNA: TGCGCCAGCAGCCAAGAGAGGACAGGGAACAATCAGCCCCAGCATTTT
size: NA; D: TRBD1; V: TRBV29-1; J: TRBJ1-2; CDR3: CSVRTGAGGYTF; DNA: TGCAGCGTCCGGACAGGGGCGGGGGGCTACACCTTC
size: NA; D: TRBD1; V: TRBV5-1; J: TRBJ1-5; CDR3: CASSLAGRGHQPQHF; DNA: TGCGCCAGCAGCTTGGCCGGCAGGGGGCATCAGCCCCAGCATTTT
size: NA; D: NA; V: TRBV7-8; J: TRBJ2-7; CDR3: CASSSKQERSPYEQYF; DNA: TGTGCCAGCAGCTCGAAACAGGAGCGGAGCCCCTACGAGCAGTACTTC
size: NA; D: NA; V: TRBV4-3; J: TRBJ1-1; CDR3: CASSQDPGKNTEAFF; DNA: TGCGCCAGCAGCCAAGATCCCGGAAAGAACACTGAAGCTTTCTTT
size: NA; D: NA; V: TRBV7-9; J: TRBJ1-2; CDR3: CASSPGPPYTF; DNA: TGTGCCAGCAGCCCGGGACCACCATACACCTTC
size: NA; D: NA; V: TRBV5-1; J: TRBJ2-5; CDR3: CASSLRTSARYQETQYF; DNA: TGCGCCAGCAGCCTGCGGACCTCGGCTCGGTACCAAGAGACCCAGTACTTC
size: NA; D: NA; V: TRBV7-9; J: TRBJ2-1; CDR3: CASSLAFVGYNEQFF; DNA: TGTGCCAGCAGCTTAGCGTTTGTGGGCTACAATGAGCAGTTCTTC
size: once; D: NA; V: TRBV5-4; J: TRBJ2-2; CDR3: CAPPRANTGELFF; DNA: TGTGCCCCCCCCCGAGCTAACACCGGGGAGCTGTTTTTT
size: NA; D: NA; V: TRBV5-1; J: TRBJ2-1; CDR3: CASSLGQILNNEQFF; DNA: TGCGCCAGCAGCTTGGGGCAGATACTAAACAATGAGCAGTTCTTC
size: NA; D: NA; V: TRBV28; J: TRBJ1-1; CDR3: CASGGIIEPEAFF; DNA: TGTGCCAGCGGGGGAATTATAGAACCTGAAGCTTTCTTT
size: NA; D: TRBD2; V: TRBV7-6; J: TRBJ2-1; CDR3: CASSLAGLDREQFF; DNA: TGTGCCAGCAGCTTAGCGGGACTAGATCGTGAGCAGTTCTTC
size: NA; D: NA; V: TRBV5-6; J: TRBJ2-7; CDR3: CASSSDLEQYF; DNA: TGTGCCAGCAGCTCGGACTTAGAGCAGTACTTC
size: NA; D: NA; V: TRBV6-1; J: TRBJ2-1; CDR3: CASLGGNEQFF; DNA: TGTGCCTCCCTCGGAGGGAATGAGCAGTTCTTC
size: NA; D: NA; V: TRBV4-1; J: TRBJ2-1; CDR3: CASSQVTASYNEQFF; DNA: TGCGCCAGCAGCCAAGTTACGGCATCCTACAATGAGCAGTTCTTC
size: NA; D: TRBD2; V: TRBV4-1; J: TRBJ2-7; CDR3: CASSHDPGTSIYEQYF; DNA: TGCGCCAGCAGCCATGACCCCGGGACTAGTATCTACGAGCAGTACTTC
size: NA; D: TRBD2; V: TRBV9; J: TRBJ2-1; CDR3: CASSVGVGRGYTRNEQFF; DNA: TGTGCCAGCAGCGTAGGAGTAGGGAGGGGATATACGAGGAATGAGCAGTTCTTC
size: NA; D: NA; V: TRBV5-6; J: TRBJ2-7; CDR3: CASSPQTGYTYEQYF; DNA: TGTGCCAGCAGCCCTCAGACTGGATACACTTACGAGCAGTACTTC
size: NA; D: TRBD2; V: TRBV27; J: TRBJ2-7; CDR3: CASSLLLAGETPHEQYF; DNA: TGTGCCAGCAGTTTACTATTAGCGGGGGAGACCCCCCACGAGCAGTACTTC
size: NA; D: NA; V: TRBV21-1; J: TRBJ2-7; CDR3: CASSKSLRDSHYEQYF; DNA: TGTGCCAGCAGCAAAAGCCTCCGGGACAGTCACTACGAGCAGTACTTC
size: NA; D: NA; V: TRBV19; J: TRBJ2-2; CDR3: CASIPDSPNTGELFF; DNA: TGTGCCAGTATCCCGGACAGCCCGAACACCGGGGAGCTGTTTTTT
size: NA; D: NA; V: TRBV9; J: TRBJ2-1; CDR3: CASSVGKIRVNEQFF; DNA: TGTGCCAGCAGCGTAGGAAAGATAAGGGTCAATGAGCAGTTCTTC
size: NA; D: NA; V: TRBV14; J: TRBJ2-7; CDR3: CASRDSGFYEQYF; DNA: TGTGCCAGCAGGGACAGTGGATTCTACGAGCAGTACTTC
size: NA; D: TRBD1; V: TRBV15; J: TRBJ1-1; CDR3: CATSVDRGRATEAFF; DNA: TGTGCCACCAGCGTGGACAGGGGAAGGGCCACTGAAGCTTTCTTT
size: NA; D: NA; V: TRBV28; J: TRBJ2-7; CDR3: CASSSPPNSKGYYEQYF; DNA: TGTGCCAGCAGTTCCCCGCCAAACTCGAAAGGCTACTACGAGCAGTACTTC
size: NA; D: NA; V: TRBV6-1; J: TRBJ1-2; CDR3: CASSEGSRSANYGYTF; DNA: TGTGCCAGCAGTGAAGGGAGCAGGAGTGCTAACTATGGCTACACCTTC
size: NA; D: NA; V: TRBV29-1; J: TRBJ1-2; CDR3: CSGGDSNYGYTF; DNA: TGCAGCGGAGGGGACTCTAACTATGGCTACACCTTC
size: NA; D: NA; V: TRBV27; J: TRBJ2-6; CDR3: CASSLGGANVLTF; DNA: TGTGCCAGCAGCTTGGGGGGGGCCAACGTCCTGACTTTC
size: NA; D: TRBD1; V: TRBV7-9; J: TRBJ1-3; CDR3: CASSSYGTGSGNTIYF; DNA: TGTGCCAGCAGCTCATACGGGACAGGGTCTGGAAACACCATATATTTT
size: NA; D: NA; V: TRBV11-3; J: TRBJ2-7; CDR3: CASSPGRRTPSSYEQYF; DNA: TGTGCCAGCAGCCCGGGGAGGCGGACTCCGAGCTCCTACGAGCAGTACTTC
size: NA; D: NA; V: TRBV19; J: TRBJ2-7; CDR3: CASSLTAAYEQYF; DNA: TGTGCCAGTAGTTTGACAGCAGCCTACGAGCAGTACTTC
size: NA; D: NA; V: TRBV19; J: TRBJ2-3; CDR3: CASSIRFAGTSTDTQYF; DNA: TGTGCCAGTAGTATTCGTTTCGCGGGGACTAGCACAGATACGCAGTATTTT
size: NA; D: NA; V: TRBV6-6; J: TRBJ2-1; CDR3: CASSYTTPGPEQFF; DNA: TGTGCCAGCAGTTACACAACCCCAGGTCCTGAGCAGTTCTTC
size: NA; D: NA; V: TRBV6-6; J: TRBJ1-5; CDR3: CASSFGRDYQPQHF; DNA: TGTGCCAGCAGTTTCGGCAGGGACTATCAGCCCCAGCATTTT
size: NA; D: NA; V: TRBV13; J: TRBJ1-3; CDR3: CASSPDRTETGNTIYF; DNA: TGTGCCAGCAGCCCCGACCGGACGGAGACTGGAAACACCATATATTTT
size: NA; D: TRBD1; V: TRBV6-5; J: TRBJ2-7; CDR3: CASSYPGTGEQYF; DNA: TGTGCCAGCAGTTACCCCGGGACAGGCGAGCAGTACTTC
size: NA; D: NA; V: TRBV7-2; J: TRBJ2-7; CDR3: CASSRGVESYEQYF; DNA: TGTGCCAGCAGCCGAGGGGTTGAGTCCTACGAGCAGTACTTC
size: NA; D: NA; V: TRBV6-8; J: TRBJ2-2; CDR3: CASLVGRGDGTGELFF; DNA: TGTGCCAGCTTAGTTGGGCGGGGAGACGGCACCGGGGAGCTGTTTTTT
size: NA; D: NA; V: TRBV28; J: TRBJ2-7; CDR3: CASSPNWAYEQYF; DNA: TGTGCCAGCAGTCCAAACTGGGCCTACGAGCAGTACTTC
size: NA; D: NA; V: TRBV27; J: TRBJ2-5; CDR3: CASRDHPRETQYF; DNA: TGTGCCAGCAGAGACCACCCAAGAGAGACCCAGTACTTC
size: NA; D: NA; V: TRBV6-5; J: TRBJ2-1; CDR3: CASSRLGAYNEQFF; DNA: TGTGCCAGCAGTCGGCTAGGAGCCTACAATGAGCAGTTCTTC
size: NA; D: NA; V: TRBV28; J: TRBJ1-2; CDR3: CASSPRGRNYGYTF; DNA: TGTGCCAGCAGTCCTAGGGGACGGAACTATGGCTACACCTTC
size: once; D: NA; V: TRBV11-2; J: TRBJ2-5; CDR3: CASSPEALNRQETQYF; DNA: TGTGCCAGCAGCCCTGAGGCCCTTAATAGGCAAGAGACCCAGTACTTC
size: NA; D: NA; V: TRBV9; J: TRBJ2-1; CDR3: CASTGPTTYNEQFF; DNA: TGTGCCAGCACGGGACCTACCACTTACAATGAGCAGTTCTTC
size: NA; D: TRBD2; V: TRBV11-2; J: TRBJ2-1; CDR3: CASNPDLAGTYNEQFF; DNA: TGTGCCAGCAATCCCGATCTAGCGGGGACTTACAATGAGCAGTTCTTC
size: NA; D: NA; V: TRBV27; J: TRBJ2-7; CDR3: CASSPGSRYEQYF; DNA: TGTGCCAGCAGTCCCGGATCCCGGTACGAGCAGTACTTC
size: once; D: TRBD1; V: TRBV5-4; J: TRBJ1-2; CDR3: CASIRTGGDGYTF; DNA: TGTGCCAGCATCCGGACAGGGGGCGATGGCTACACCTTC
size: NA; D: NA; V: TRBV30; J: TRBJ1-3; CDR3: CAWSPGGGGNTIYF; DNA: TGTGCCTGGAGCCCCGGGGGGGGAGGAAACACCATATATTTT
size: once; D: NA; V: TRBV7-9; J: TRBJ1-4; CDR3: CASSFGTGSEKLFF; DNA: TGTGCCAGCAGCTTCGGTACAGGTTCTGAAAAACTGTTTTTT
size: NA; D: TRBD2; V: TRBV6-5; J: TRBJ2-1; CDR3: CASSSGGVFHYNEQFF; DNA: TGTGCCAGCAGTTCCGGGGGGGTATTTCACTACAATGAGCAGTTCTTC